One sample yielded the 26 T cell receptor beta chains listed below, sequenced in a study of OX40 agonist ivuxolimab in advanced cancers. Generated by immunoSEQ multiplex PCR, the TCRdb table keeps only in-frame clones and is missing some. In the table there are roughly 90,000 clones, around 90% of which are singletons. The specimen was CD4+ or CD8+ T cells sorted from blood, collected in a trial of the OX40 agonist ivuxolimab. Receptors were obtained from an adult with an advanced solid tumor such as melanoma, head and neck, liver or kidney cancer.

This clone has just one count. V usage is TRBV4-1 and J usage is TRBJ2-5; 7 bases match TRBD1. Trimming removed 4 bases from V and 1 base from J; junction bases left unmatched: 9. This CDR3 comprises 16 residues. In germline, CDR1 is MGHRA, CDR2 YSYEKL. The CDR3 loop is CASSPPGTASQETQYF. The CDR3 DNA follows: TGCGCCAGCAGCCCTCCCGGGACAGCCTCCCAAGAGACCCAGTACTTC.

This clone was seen only once. The chain is built from TRBV10-3 and TRBJ1-1; 12 nucleotides match TRBD1. The CDR3 runs 17 residues. J gave up 0 bases and V 4 bases, and 6 bases lay outside the gene matches. Germline V lookup: CDR1 ENHRY, CDR2 SYGVKD. CDR3: CAISAGQGAEMNTEAFF. CDR3 bases: TGTGCCATCAGTGCGGGACAGGGGGCGGAGATGAACACTGAAGCTTTCTTT.

This chain connects TRBV29-1 to TRBJ1-1, with 8 bases that match TRBD1. The J segment lost 3 bases and the V segment lost 6 bases, leaving 9 bases of the junction unmatched. CDR1 is SQVTM, CDR2 ANQGSEA, per germline. This CDR3 has 14 amino acids. Here the CDR3 DNA reads TGCAGCGTGCGGAGAGACAGGGGAGACACTGAAGCTTTCTTT. As protein: CSVRRDRGDTEAFF.

This chain uses TRBV9 with TRBJ2-7; TRBD2 matches at 12 bases. V trimming: 1 base; J trimming: 4 bases; junction bases outside the gene matches: 6. This CDR3 has 16 residues. CDR1 is SGDLS and CDR2 is YYNGEE in the germline V gene. CDR3 loop: CASSVSSSGGAYEQYF. CDR3 DNA sequence: TGTGCCAGCAGCGTAAGTTCTAGCGGGGGGGCTTACGAGCAGTACTTC.

The chain carries TRBV7-9 and TRBJ2-2; D is tentatively TRBD1 or TRBD2 (5 bases each). This CDR3 has 16 residues. Germline V gives CDR1 SEHNR, CDR2 FQNEAQ (reference sequence). Trimming took 4 bases from V and 2 from J, leaving 14 bases between them. The CDR3 DNA is TGTGCCAGCAGCTCGGCTGGGGGAACTAACACCGGGGAGCTGTTTTTT. Translated, it gives CASSSAGGTNTGELFF.

The gene calls are TRBV11-3 and TRBJ2-5, with no clear D. Germline loops: CDR1 SGHNT, CDR2 YENEEA. V was clipped by 0 bases and J by 5 bases, with 7 bases between them. The CDR3 length is 13 residues. The CDR3 DNA reads TGTGCCAGCAGCTTAGATTTTGGGGAGACCCAGTACTTC. Translation gives CASSLDFGETQYF.

This chain joins TRBV2 and TRBJ1-5; D uncertain. The germline V gene has CDR1 SNHLY and CDR2 FYNNEI. The CDR3 loop spans 12 amino acids. The V and J ends lost 4 bases and 4 bases respectively, with 5 bases between them. Here the CDR3 DNA reads TGTGCCAGCAGTGGGCAAAATCAGCCCCAGCATTTT. Protein product: CASSGQNQPQHF.

The J gene is TRBJ2-7, the V gene TRBV18, with D perhaps assigned TRBD1 or TRBD2 (6 bases each). Germline CDR1 and CDR2: KGHSH and LQKENI. The CDR3 is 14 amino acids. The germline V and J ends were trimmed by 2 bases and 0 bases, with 8 bases remaining between them. In DNA, the CDR3 is TGTGCCAGCTCACCAGGGGGGCCCTCCTACGAGCAGTACTTC. Amino acid sequence: CASSPGGPSYEQYF.

This clone appeared once. The DNA for the CDR3 is TGTGCCAGCAGCTCAGGACAGGTTCAAGAGACCCAGTACTTC. The encoded protein is CASSSGQVQETQYF. The gene calls are TRBV7-9 and TRBJ2-5; 7 bases line up with TRBD1. CDR1 and CDR2 from the germline V gene are SEHNR and FQNEAQ (reference sequence). Trimming took 4 bases from V and 2 from J; bases not matched to a gene: 4. The CDR3 is 14 amino acids.

The J gene is TRBJ2-1, the V gene TRBV28; 13 bases line up with TRBD2. Germline V gives CDR1 MDHEN, CDR2 SYDVKM. This CDR3 spans 16 amino acids. V trimming: 6 bases; J trimming: 7 bases; junction bases outside the gene matches: 9. In DNA, the CDR3 is TGTGCCAGCAGCCTTACTAGCGGGAGGGCCCCGAATGAGCAGTTCTTC. Encoded protein: CASSLTSGRAPNEQFF.

The chain carries TRBV4-1 and TRBJ2-2; D remains unclear. The V gene lost 0 bases and the J gene lost 7 bases, with 3 bases spanning the gap. This CDR3 has 12 amino acids. Germline V gene sequence: CDR1 MGHRA, CDR2 YSYEKL. The CDR3 sequence: CASSQEYGELFF. Here the CDR3 DNA reads TGCGCCAGCAGCCAAGAATACGGGGAGCTGTTTTTT.

V is TRBV19 and J is TRBJ1-1; 11 bases fit TRBD1. Trimming removed 4 bases from V and 6 bases from J; junction bases left unmatched: 7. This CDR3 is built from 15 residues. CDR1 and CDR2 from the germline V gene are LNHDA and SQIVND (reference sequence). The CDR3 region is CASSKPGQGVSEAFF. DNA for the CDR3: TGTGCCAGTAGTAAGCCGGGACAGGGGGTCTCTGAAGCTTTCTTT.

This chain uses TRBV18 with TRBJ2-7; possibly TRBD1 or TRBD2 for D (5 bases each). The CDR3 covers 12 residues. V shed 6 bases and J shed 5 bases, with 11 bases lying between them. Germline lookup yields CDR1 KGHSH and CDR2 LQKENI. As DNA, the CDR3 is TGTGCCAGCTCCCCCGGGACCAACGAGCAGTACTTC. It translates to CASSPGTNEQYF. Using reference TRBV18 and TRBJ2-7 for the parts outside the CDR3, the full variable domain is NAGVMQNPRHLVRRRGQEARLRCSPMKGHSHVYWYRQLPEEGLKFMVYLQKENIIDESGMPKERFSAEFPKEGPSILRIQQVVRGDSAAYFCASSPGTNEQYFGPGTRLTVT.

The rearrangement uses TRBV30 and TRBJ1-1; 9 bases line up with TRBD1. Germline lookup yields CDR1 GTSNPN and CDR2 SVGIG (reference sequence). Trimming took 4 bases from V and 6 from J; bases not matched to a gene: 6. This CDR3 spans 13 amino acids. The CDR3 nucleotides read TGTGCCTGGACCCTACAGGGGGCGGCTGAAGCTTTCTTT. It translates to CAWTLQGAAEAFF.

The chain has TRBV28 and TRBJ1-5, with a weak D call TRBD1 (5 bases). CDR1 and CDR2 (germline): MDHEN, SYDVKM. The CDR3 spans 16 residues. Trimming took off 2 bases at V and 7 bases at J, with 18 bases between the two ends. CDR3: CASSLVFGGRVQPQHF. For the CDR3, the DNA is TGTGCCAGCAGTTTAGTTTTTGGGGGAAGGGTCCAGCCCCAGCATTTT. The full variable domain, in which reference TRBV28 and TRBJ1-5 provide the parts outside the CDR3, is DVKVTQSSRYLVKRTGEKVFLECVQDMDHENMFWYRQDPGLGLRLIYFSYDVKMKEKGDIPEGYSVSREKKERFSLILESASTNQTSMYLCASSLVFGGRVQPQHFGDGTRLSIL.

This chain joins TRBV10-1 and TRBJ2-7, with D hard to call. V was cut by 9 bases and J by 4 bases, with 19 bases left in between. The germline CDR1 and CDR2 sequences are WNHNN and SYGVQD (reference sequence). There are 14 residues in the CDR3. Here the CDR3 DNA reads TGCGCCAGTCCCGACCCCAAGCCATTATACGAGCAGTACTTC. It yields the protein CASPDPKPLYEQYF.

The chain links TRBV19 to TRBJ1-1; TRBD1 matches 10 bases. The CDR3 has 15 residues. V lost 5 bases to trimming and J lost 5 bases; unmatched junction nucleotides: 8. CDR1 is LNHDA, CDR2 SQIVND, per germline (reference sequence). For the CDR3, the DNA is TGTGCCAGTAGTTGGCCGGGACAGGGGAATACTGAAGCTTTCTTT. Translation gives CASSWPGQGNTEAFF.

The V call is TRBV5-4, the J call TRBJ2-7; 14 bases align to TRBD2. The germline CDR1 and CDR2 sequences are SGHNT and YYREEE (reference sequence). The V segment lost 5 bases and the J segment 6 bases; nucleotides outside the gene matches: 7. This CDR3 is built from 15 residues. This CDR3 is CASRQGLAGDPEQYF. Written as DNA, the CDR3 is TGTGCCAGCAGACAGGGACTAGCGGGAGACCCCGAGCAGTACTTC. The variable domain in full, with the rest retrieved from reference TRBV5-4 and TRBJ2-7, is ETGVTQSPTHLIKTRGQQVTLRCSSQSGHNTVSWYQQALGQGPQFIFQYYREEENGRGNFPPRFSGLQFPNYSSELNVNALELDDSALYLCASRQGLAGDPEQYFGPGTRLTVT.

The chain employs TRBV11-3 and TRBJ2-1; perhaps D is TRBD1 or TRBD2 (5 bases each). Trimming left V 0 bases short and J 12 bases short, with 9 bases between. From germline, CDR1 is SGHNT and CDR2 YENEEA. The CDR3 runs 12 residues. CDR3 in amino acids: CASSLDGTVQFF. The CDR3 nucleotides read TGTGCCAGCAGCTTAGATGGGACGGTGCAGTTCTTC. Looking up the rest from reference TRBV11-3 and TRBJ2-1 gives the full variable domain: EAGVVQSPRYKIIEKKQPVAFWCNPISGHNTLYWYLQNLGQGPELLIRYENEEAVDDSQLPKDRFSAERLKGVDSTLKIQPAELGDSAVYLCASSLDGTVQFFGPGTRLTVL.

The CDR3 region is CASSPLNGEQFF. The CDR3 DNA is TGTGCCAGCAGTCCCCTAAACGGCGAGCAGTTCTTC. This rearrangement joins TRBV27 to TRBJ2-1; no definite D call. The germline V and J ends were trimmed by 5 bases and 10 bases, with 12 bases remaining between them. Germline-derived CDR1 and CDR2 are MNHEY and SMNVEV (reference sequence). The CDR3 runs to 12 residues.

The chain carries TRBV7-3 and TRBJ2-7; D may be TRBD1 (5 bases). Germline-derived CDR1 and CDR2 are SGHTA and FQGTGA. The CDR3 has 15 amino acids. Trimming removed 6 bases from V and 3 bases from J, with 18 bases in between. The CDR3 sequence: CASSPRGGEIYEQYF. The CDR3 coding sequence is TGTGCCAGCAGTCCTAGGGGTGGCGAGATCTACGAGCAGTACTTC.

This clone was detected once. The gene calls are TRBV28 and TRBJ2-7; D uncertain. Between the trimmed V and J ends, which lost 1 base and 1 base, there was a span of 14 bases. This CDR3 has 16 amino acids. In germline, CDR1 is MDHEN, CDR2 SYDVKM. CDR3 bases: TGTGCCAGCAGTTTATCGGTGGTGTGGGGTTCCTACGAGCAGTACTTC. Residues: CASSLSVVWGSYEQYF. The full variable domain, its missing parts supplied by reference TRBV28 and TRBJ2-7, is DVKVTQSSRYLVKRTGEKVFLECVQDMDHENMFWYRQDPGLGLRLIYFSYDVKMKEKGDIPEGYSVSREKKERFSLILESASTNQTSMYLCASSLSVVWGSYEQYFGPGTRLTVT.

The CDR3 coding sequence is TGTGCCAGCAGTCCCCGGGACAGCCGCTTGTACGAGCAGTACTTC. Protein: CASSPRDSRLYEQYF. V is TRBV7-6 and J is TRBJ2-7; 7 nucleotides match TRBD1. V lost 6 bases, J lost 4 bases, and 12 bases stayed unmatched. This CDR3 contains 15 residues. Germline CDR1 SGHVS, CDR2 FNYEAQ.

The genes are TRBV7-3 and TRBJ2-7; 12 nucleotides align to TRBD1. V dropped 2 bases and J dropped 1; count of bases not matched to a gene: 6. The CDR3 is made up of 17 amino acids. Per the germline V gene, CDR1 is SGHTA and CDR2 is FQGTGA. CDR3 in DNA: TGTGCCAGCAGCTTAGGCACGGGACAGGGGGCATCCTACGAGCAGTACTTC. Translation gives CASSLGTGQGASYEQYF.

J is TRBJ1-6 and V is TRBV6-5; D gene ambiguous. CDR1 is MNHEY, CDR2 SVGAGI, per germline. V dropped 2 bases and J dropped 8 bases, with 16 bases sitting between them. The CDR3 is 16 residues long. CDR3 nucleotide sequence: TGTGCCAGCAGTTACAGTAAGACGGAGGGCGATTCACCCCTCCACTTT. Translating gives CASSYSKTEGDSPLHF.

V usage is TRBV19 and J usage is TRBJ2-1; TRBD1 matches 8 bases. CDR3 size: 15 residues. J was trimmed by 12 bases and V by 0 bases; bases with no gene match: 10. Germline values: CDR1 LNHDA, CDR2 SQIVND (reference sequence). The CDR3 DNA reads as TGTGCCAGTAGTATAGATAGGCAGGGGGCACGAAGGCAGTTCTTC. Protein product: CASSIDRQGARRQFF.